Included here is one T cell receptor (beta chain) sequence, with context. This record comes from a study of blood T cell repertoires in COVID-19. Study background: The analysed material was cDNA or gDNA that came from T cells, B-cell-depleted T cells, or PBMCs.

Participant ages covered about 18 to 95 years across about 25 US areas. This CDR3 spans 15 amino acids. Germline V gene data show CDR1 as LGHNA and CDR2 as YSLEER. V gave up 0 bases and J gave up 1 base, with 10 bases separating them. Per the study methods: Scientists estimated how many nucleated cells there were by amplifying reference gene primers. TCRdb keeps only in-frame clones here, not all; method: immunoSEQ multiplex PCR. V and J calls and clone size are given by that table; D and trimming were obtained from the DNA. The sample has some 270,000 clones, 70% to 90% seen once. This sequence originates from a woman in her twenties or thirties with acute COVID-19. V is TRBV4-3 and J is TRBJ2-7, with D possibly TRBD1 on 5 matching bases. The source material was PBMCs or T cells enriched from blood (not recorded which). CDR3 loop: CASSQEHRFSYEQYF. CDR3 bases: TGCGCCAGCAGCCAAGAACACAGGTTTTCCTACGAGCAGTACTTC.